A single count supports the clone carrying this T cell receptor beta chain. RNA transcripts provided the template for amplifying TCR beta CDR3 regions. RT-PCR in the first round used HTBI primers; a second-round multiplex PCR followed. TCRdb redid the calling of the multiplex PCR reads with MiXCR, one entry per CDR3 protein. The sample consists of 200,000 to 300,000 distinct CDR3 sequences, about 47% of them appearing once. The data are from a study of Graves' ophthalmopathy and Graves' hyperthyroidism. This CDR3 has 14 amino acids. Germline loops: CDR1 MDHEN, CDR2 SYDVKM. V lost 7 bases and J 4 bases, leaving 16 bases between the germline ends.

The genes are TRBV28 and TRBJ1-1, with D possibly matching TRBD1 (5 bases). The receptor comes from an adult man with Graves' ophthalmopathy. Sequenced material: peripheral blood. DNA for the CDR3: TGTGCCAGCACCGGGACCACCAAGGGCACTGAAGCTTTCTTT. This sequence encodes CASTGTTKGTEAFF.